This is a list of T cell receptor beta chains from one sample in a study of molecular identifiers for immune sequencing clone quantification. TCRdb reprocessed the PCR reads via MiXCR and lists one record per CDR3 protein. This sample has approximately 590,000 distinct CDR3 sequences, with over 25% found just once. Sequenced: naive CD8+ T cells from blood, with Jurkat cell RNA spiked in. The origin of the receptors is a human donor in good health. Some libraries in this study had Jurkat cell RNA spiked in. Each CDR3 is given with its conserved first and last residue. D genes are given only for firm matches. Clone size is shown for a subset of rows, as once, few, many or a class of expanded clone.

j_call v_call d_call clone_size cdr3_aa cdr3_nt
TRBJ1-1 TRBV9 . many CASSVGGGVTEAFF TGTGCCAGCAGCGTAGGAGGGGGTGTCACTGAAGCTTTCTTT
TRBJ2-3 TRBV20-1 . many CSASLDRDYTDTQYF TGCAGTGCTTCCCTGGACAGGGACTACACAGATACGCAGTATTTT
TRBJ1-1 TRBV19 . . CASSIQGPNSEAFF TGTGCCAGTAGTATTCAAGGCCCAAACTCTGAAGCCTTCTTT
TRBJ2-1 TRBV28 TRBD1 . CASNLQGTLYNEQFF TGTGCCAGCAACCTACAGGGGACCCTTTACAATGAGCAGTTCTTC
TRBJ1-1 TRBV5-3 . few CASSLGVMNTEAFF TGTGCCAGCAGCTTGGGGGTCATGAACACTGAAGCTTTCTTT
TRBJ2-2 TRBV25-1 . few CASSVSLAETGELFF TGTGCCAGCAGTGTGAGTCTAGCTGAGACCGGGGAGCTGTTTTTT
TRBJ2-1 TRBV11-1 . . CASSRRDGRSYNEQFF TGTGCCAGCAGCCGAAGGGACGGCCGCTCCTACAATGAGCAGTTCTTC
TRBJ1-4 TRBV14 . many CASSLMDRPNEKLFF TGTGCCAGCAGCCTAATGGACAGACCTAATGAAAAACTGTTTTTT
TRBJ2-1 TRBV12-3/TRBV12-4 . . CASINNPLAQSKFF TGTGCCAGCATTAACAACCCTCTAGCGCAGTCGAAGTTCTTC
TRBJ1-1 TRBV2 TRBD1 few CASSTETGWTEAFF TGTGCCAGCAGCACCGAGACAGGGTGGACTGAAGCTTTCTTT
TRBJ1-1 TRBV7-6 TRBD1 . CASSLAPREAGEGAEASF TGTGCCAGCAGCTTAGCGCCTCGTGAAGCTGGTGAGGGGGCTGAAGCTTCCTTT
TRBJ2-5 TRBV27 TRBD2 . CASSLGGSNDQYF TGTGCCAGCAGTTTGGGCGGGAGTAATGACCAGTACTTC
TRBJ2-5 TRBV5-1 . . CASSLAYSQETQYF TGCGCCAGCAGCTTGGCCTACAGCCAAGAGACCCAGTACTTC
TRBJ2-7 TRBV20-1 . few CSARAPGVVKYEQYF TGCAGTGCTAGAGCCCCAGGGGTGGTGAAATACGAGCAGTACTTC
TRBJ2-2 TRBV6-5 . . CASSYSGSGELFF TGTGCCAGCAGTTACTCGGGTTCGGGGGAGCTGTTTTTT
TRBJ2-2 TRBV4-1 TRBD1 many CASSQENRGTGELFF TGCGCCAGCAGCCAAGAAAACAGGGGAACTGGGGAGCTGTTTTTT
TRBJ2-7 TRBV6-6 TRBD1 many CASSGDRIFGEQYF TGTGCCAGCAGTGGGGACAGGATCTTCGGGGAGCAGTACTTC
TRBJ1-1 TRBV5-1 . . CASGLGGNTEAFF TGCGCCAGCGGCTTGGGGGGGAACACTGAAGCTTTCTTT
TRBJ2-2 TRBV29-1 . many CSVVDSANTGELFF TGCAGCGTTGTGGACAGCGCGAACACCGGGGAGCTGTTTTTT
TRBJ1-2 TRBV11-2 . many CASSPPEGYGYTF TGTGCCAGCAGTCCCCCGGAGGGCTATGGCTACACCTTC
TRBJ1-1 TRBV4-3 TRBD1 . CASSQEDRANTEAFF TGCGCCAGCAGCCAAGAGGACAGGGCGAACACTGAAGCTTTCTTT
TRBJ2-7 TRBV7-9 . many CASSLIPAGRYEQYF TGTGCCAGCAGCTTAATCCCGGCAGGGAGGTACGAGCAGTACTTC
TRBJ1-1 TRBV29-1 . many CSVESLDTEAFF TGCAGCGTTGAAAGTCTCGACACTGAAGCTTTCTTT
TRBJ2-3 TRBV30 . once CAWSVAASMADTQYF TGTGCCTGGAGTGTAGCGGCTAGTATGGCAGATACGCAGTATTTT
TRBJ2-1 TRBV12-5 TRBD1 few CASGPGQGFHNEQFF TGTGCTAGTGGTCCCGGACAGGGATTCCACAATGAGCAGTTCTTC
TRBJ1-2 TRBV19 TRBD1 . CASSIRWDRIDYGYTF TGTGCCAGTAGTATTAGATGGGACAGGATCGACTATGGCTACACCTTC
TRBJ2-2 TRBV9 . few CASSVGNGELFF TGTGCCAGCAGCGTAGGTAACGGGGAGCTGTTTTTT
TRBJ1-2 TRBV27 TRBD1 . CASSFVRGLGYTF TGTGCCAGCAGTTTTGTAAGGGGGCTGGGCTACACCTTC
TRBJ2-7 TRBV9 . . CVSSVGSQPYEQYF TGTGTCAGCAGCGTGGGCAGCCAGCCCTACGAGCAGTACTTC
TRBJ2-7 TRBV5-1 . many CASSLDVGAAYEQYF TGCGCCAGCAGCTTGGATGTCGGGGCTGCCTACGAGCAGTACTTC
TRBJ1-5 TRBV11-2 . . CVSSLCQPQHF TGTGTCAGCAGCTTGTGTCAGCCCCAGCATTTT
TRBJ2-7 TRBV27 . few CASSLQGPPYEQYF TGTGCCAGCAGTTTACAAGGACCGCCCTACGAGCAGTACTTC